What follows are 17 T cell receptor beta chains derived from one specimen sequenced in a study of Ad26.COV2.S vaccination and SARS-CoV-2 variants. Data came from immunoSEQ multiplex PCR; TCRdb stores just in-frame clones and leaves some out. The sample gives hundreds of thousands of clones, around 92% of which show up once; around 1.7% is in the top ten. Regarding treatment: roughly 20 received Ad26.COV2.S at low or high dose, single or two shots; 5 received placebo; per-sample allocation not given. Vaccine and placebo recipients were sampled on day 63 after the first injection. The sample was peripheral blood, taken in a trial of Ad26.COV2.S vaccine versus placebo. All receptors come from a person between 18 and 60 years old who received the Ad26.COV2.S COVID-19 vaccine or a placebo.

The chain is built from TRBV9 and TRBJ2-7, with D perhaps TRBD1 or TRBD2 (5 bases each). V lost 0 bases and J lost 3, with 10 bases in between. The CDR3 contains 14 residues. The germline gives CDR1 SGDLS, CDR2 YYNGEE. CDR3 protein: CASSVGGDHYEQYF. In DNA form, the CDR3 reads TGTGCCAGCAGCGTAGGAGGGGATCACTACGAGCAGTACTTC.

The chain recombines TRBV7-9 with TRBJ2-5; D might be TRBD1 or TRBD2, each matching 6 bases. Germline V lookup: CDR1 SEHNR, CDR2 FQNEAQ (reference sequence). This CDR3 contains 14 residues. V dropped 5 bases and J dropped 5 bases, with 15 bases sitting between them. In nucleotides, the CDR3 is TGTGCCAGCAGCCTAGGAGGGGGGCTGGAGACCCAGTACTTC. It yields the protein CASSLGGGLETQYF.

The CDR3 spells CASRPHVYEQYF. Here the CDR3 DNA reads TGTGCCAGCAGACCCCACGTCTACGAGCAGTACTTC. This chain links TRBV6-5 with TRBJ2-7; no clear D gene. Trimming took off 6 bases at V and 3 bases at J, with 9 bases between the two ends. Germline V gives CDR1 MNHEY, CDR2 SVGAGI. The CDR3 has 12 residues.

The chain has TRBV10-3 and TRBJ1-2, with 10 nucleotides matching TRBD1. V was clipped by 2 bases and J by 4 bases; unmatched bases: 4. The CDR3 spans 15 residues. Germline CDR1 ENHRY, CDR2 SYGVKD. The CDR3 here is CAISEATGGFYGYTF. The CDR3 coding sequence is TGTGCCATCAGTGAGGCGACAGGGGGCTTCTATGGCTACACCTTC.

The chain joins TRBV7-9 to TRBJ2-1, with TRBD1 as a possible D gene (5 bases). Trimming took off 3 bases at V and 9 bases at J, with 9 bases between the two ends. From germline, CDR1 is SEHNR and CDR2 FQNEAQ (reference sequence). This CDR3 spans 12 amino acids. This CDR3 reads CASSFQGGEQFF. The CDR3 DNA follows: TGTGCCAGCAGCTTCCAGGGTGGTGAGCAGTTCTTC.

The chain links TRBV7-9 to TRBJ1-6; 7 nucleotides agree with TRBD1. The germline gives CDR1 SEHNR, CDR2 FQNEAQ (reference sequence). Losses at the gene ends were 5 bases for V and 5 bases for J; bases not matched to a gene: 6. The CDR3 is 15 amino acids. The chain's CDR3 is CASSRTGTDNSPLHF. CDR3 sequence (DNA): TGTGCCAGCAGCCGCACCGGGACAGATAATTCACCCCTCCACTTT.

The chain employs TRBV11-3 and TRBJ2-1; D unclear. This CDR3 spans 13 amino acids. V was cut by 6 bases and J by 8 bases, with 14 bases left in between. Germline assignment: CDR1 SGHNT and CDR2 YENEEA. The CDR3 region is CASSNLLGDEQFF. DNA for the CDR3: TGTGCCAGCAGTAACCTTCTAGGCGATGAGCAGTTCTTC.

As to this clone: This sample includes further DNA sequences coding for the same CDR3. This chain links TRBV7-2 with TRBJ1-1; 11 bases are shared with TRBD1. Unmatched junction bases numbered 6, after V lost 4 bases and J lost 5 bases. CDR1 and CDR2 from the germline V gene are SGHTA and FQGNSA. This CDR3 has 15 residues. CDR3 amino acids: CASSSGQGARTEAFF. CDR3 sequence (DNA): TGTGCCAGCAGCTCCGGACAGGGGGCAAGAACTGAAGCTTTCTTT. Full variable domain (remainder filled in from reference TRBV7-2 and TRBJ1-1): GAGVSQSPSNKVTEKGKDVELRCDPISGHTALYWYRQSLGQGLEFLIYFQGNSAPDKSGLPSDRFSAERTGGSVSTLTIQRTQQEDSAVYLCASSSGQGARTEAFFGQGTRLTVV.

For this clone: In the same sample, other DNA sequences code for this CDR3. The gene calls are TRBV7-9 and TRBJ1-2; 7 bases agree with TRBD1. Germline V gene sequence: CDR1 SEHNR, CDR2 FQNEAQ (reference sequence). CDR3 length equals 13 residues. With V trimmed by 5 bases and J by 2 bases, 2 bases remained unmatched. The CDR3 bases are TGTGCCAGCAGCCCGACAGGGAACTATGGCTACACCTTC. Its protein is CASSPTGNYGYTF. Together with reference TRBV7-9 and TRBJ1-2, the CDR3 gives the full variable domain: DTGVSQNPRHKITKRGQNVTFRCDPISEHNRLYWYRQTLGQGPEFLTYFQNEAQLEKSRLLSDRFSAERPKGSFSTLEIQRTEQGDSAMYLCASSPTGNYGYTFGSGTRLTVV.

The chain combines TRBV3-1 (or the pseudogene TRBV3-2) with TRBJ1-1; TRBD1 matches at 9 bases. Looked up from germline, CDR1 is LGHDT and CDR2 is YNNKEL (reference sequence). After removal of 5 bases from V and 1 base from J, the junction contained 8 bases not matched to a gene. The CDR3 is 16 residues long. The CDR3, as DNA: TGTGCCAGCAGCTCTCGACAGGGGGGAGGGAACACTGAAGCTTTCTTT. This translates into CASSSRQGGGNTEAFF.

V is TRBV19 and J is TRBJ2-1; D may be TRBD1 or TRBD2 (6 bases each). CDR3 size: 14 residues. Germline CDR1 LNHDA, CDR2 SQIVND (reference sequence). Between the trimmed V and J ends, which lost 5 bases and 5 bases, there was a span of 13 bases. In nucleotides, the CDR3 is TGTGCCAGTAGTTGGGGGGCTCAGAACAATGAGCAGTTCTTC. It specifies CASSWGAQNNEQFF. Full variable domain (rest looked up from reference TRBV19 and TRBJ2-1): DGGITQSPKYLFRKEGQNVTLSCEQNLNHDAMYWYRQDPGQGLRLIYYSQIVNDFQKGDIAEGYSVSREKKESFPLTVTSAQKNPTAFYLCASSWGAQNNEQFFGPGTRLTVL.

The chain joins TRBV4-1 to TRBJ1-3; no firm D call. Trimming shortened V by 5 bases and J by 0 bases, and 11 bases separated the two germline ends. CDR1 is MGHRA, CDR2 YSYEKL, per germline. The CDR3 covers 15 residues. The CDR3 loop reads CASSESTVSGNTIYF. The CDR3 DNA is TGCGCCAGCAGCGAATCTACAGTCTCTGGAAACACCATATATTTT.

The J gene is TRBJ1-4, the V gene TRBV5-4, with 9 bases fitting TRBD1. The CDR3 has 15 amino acids. With 0 bases clipped from V and 7 bases from J, the junction kept 4 bases outside the gene matches. The germline CDR1 and CDR2 sequences are SGHNT and YYREEE (reference sequence). The CDR3 reads CASSLGGQGPEKLFF. CDR3 bases: TGTGCCAGCAGCTTGGGGGGACAGGGTCCTGAAAAACTGTTTTTT.

The V gene is TRBV7-8, the J gene TRBJ2-3; D is uncertain. The CDR3 loop spans 14 amino acids. V was clipped by 5 bases and J by 7 bases, with 16 bases between them. The germline CDR1 and CDR2 sequences are SGHVS and FQNEAQ. For the CDR3, the DNA is TGTGCCAGCAGCCACCCCGCTGGCGCAAATACGCAGTATTTT. Translating gives CASSHPAGANTQYF.

The chain is built from TRBV5-4 and TRBJ1-6, with TRBD1 identical over 8 bases. With 4 bases clipped from V and 7 bases from J, the junction kept 13 bases outside the gene matches. The V gene's germline CDR1 is SGHNT and CDR2 YYREEE (reference sequence). This CDR3 spans 17 amino acids. CDR3 in amino acids: CASSPLGQGGGNSPLHF. The CDR3 region has the DNA TGTGCCAGCAGCCCGCTCGGACAGGGAGGTGGAAATTCACCCCTCCACTTT.

The V gene is TRBV6-1, the J gene TRBJ1-5; tentatively, D is TRBD1 (6 bases). Germline values: CDR1 MNHNS, CDR2 SASEGT. The CDR3 runs 15 residues. Trimming removed 2 bases at V and 7 bases at J, with 15 bases between. As DNA, the CDR3 is TGTGCCAGCAGTGAATACAGTAGGGGGGACCAGCCCCAGCATTTT. Translating it yields CASSEYSRGDQPQHF.

In this sample, this clone turned up once. V usage is TRBV25-1 and J usage is TRBJ1-2; tentatively, D is TRBD1 (5 bases). Trimming removed 9 bases from V and 3 bases from J, with 11 bases in between. The CDR3 contains 12 residues. In germline, CDR1 is MGHDK, CDR2 SYGVNS. The CDR3 nucleotides are TGTGCCAGTTCCCGAGGGGACTATGGCTACACCTTC. Its protein product is CASSRGDYGYTF.